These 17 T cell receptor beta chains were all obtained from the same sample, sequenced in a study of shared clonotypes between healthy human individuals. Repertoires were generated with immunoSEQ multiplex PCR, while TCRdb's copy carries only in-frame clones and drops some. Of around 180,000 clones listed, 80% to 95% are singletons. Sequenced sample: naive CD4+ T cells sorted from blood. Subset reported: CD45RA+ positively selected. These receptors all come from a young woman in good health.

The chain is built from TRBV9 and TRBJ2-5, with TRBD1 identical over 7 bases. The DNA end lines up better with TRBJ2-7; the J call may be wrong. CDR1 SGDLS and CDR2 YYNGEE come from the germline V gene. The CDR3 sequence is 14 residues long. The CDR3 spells CASSVGQGLNEQYF. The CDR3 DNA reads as TGTGCCAGCAGCGTAGGACAGGGTCTAAACGAGCAGTACTTC.

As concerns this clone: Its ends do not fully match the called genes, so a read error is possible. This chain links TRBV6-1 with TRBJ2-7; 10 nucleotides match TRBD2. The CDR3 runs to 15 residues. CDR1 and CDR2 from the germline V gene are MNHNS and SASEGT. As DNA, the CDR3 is TGTGTCAGCAACCCTTCTAGCGGGAGTGGCTACGAGCAGTACTTC. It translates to CVSNPSSGSGYEQYF.

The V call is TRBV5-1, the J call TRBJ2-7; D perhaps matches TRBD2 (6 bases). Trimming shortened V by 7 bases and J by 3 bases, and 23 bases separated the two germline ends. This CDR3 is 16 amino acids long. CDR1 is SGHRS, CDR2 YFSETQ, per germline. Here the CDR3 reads CASALLGGTENYEQYF. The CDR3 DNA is TGCGCCAGCGCGCTGCTAGGAGGGACGGAGAACTACGAGCAGTACTTC.

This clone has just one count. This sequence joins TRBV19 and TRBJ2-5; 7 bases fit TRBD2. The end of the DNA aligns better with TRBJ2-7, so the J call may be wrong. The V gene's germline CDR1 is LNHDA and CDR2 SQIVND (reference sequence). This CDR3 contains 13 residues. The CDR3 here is CASSRTRGYEQYF. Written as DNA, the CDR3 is TGTGCCAGTAGTAGGACTAGGGGATACGAGCAGTACTTC.

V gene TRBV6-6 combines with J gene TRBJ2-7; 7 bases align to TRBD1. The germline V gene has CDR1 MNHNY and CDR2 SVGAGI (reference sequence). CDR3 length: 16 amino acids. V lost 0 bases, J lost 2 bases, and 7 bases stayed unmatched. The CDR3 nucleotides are TGTGCCAGCAGTTACTCTTTGGACAGGCCGACCTACGAGCAGTACTTC. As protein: CASSYSLDRPTYEQYF.

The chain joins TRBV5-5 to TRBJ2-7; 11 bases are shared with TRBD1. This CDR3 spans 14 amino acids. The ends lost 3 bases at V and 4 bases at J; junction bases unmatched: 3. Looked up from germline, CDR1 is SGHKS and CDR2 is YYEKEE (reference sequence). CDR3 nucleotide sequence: TGTGCCAGCAGCTGGACAGGGGGCATTTACGAGCAGTACTTC. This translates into CASSWTGGIYEQYF.

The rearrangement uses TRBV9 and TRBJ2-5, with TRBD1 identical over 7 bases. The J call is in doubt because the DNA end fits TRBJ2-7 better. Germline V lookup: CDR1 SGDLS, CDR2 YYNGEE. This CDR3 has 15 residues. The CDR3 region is CASSVDTGQTYEQYF. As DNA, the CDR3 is TGTGCCAGCAGCGTAGATACGGGACAGACCTACGAGCAGTACTTC.

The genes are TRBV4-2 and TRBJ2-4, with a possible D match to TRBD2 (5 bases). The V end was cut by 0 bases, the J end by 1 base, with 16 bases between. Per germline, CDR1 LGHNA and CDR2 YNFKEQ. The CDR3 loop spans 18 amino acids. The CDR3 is CASSQDRWAGGAKNIQYF. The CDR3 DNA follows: TGTGCCAGCAGCCAAGATCGGTGGGCGGGCGGTGCCAAAAACATTCAGTACTTC.

The CDR3 region is CASSLNGDVNQPQHF. The DNA of the CDR3 is TGTGCCAGCAGCTTAAATGGGGACGTTAATCAGCCCCAGCATTTT. The gene calls are TRBV7-8 and TRBJ1-5; D is perhaps TRBD1 (5 bases). CDR1 is SGHVS, CDR2 FQNEAQ, per germline. Trimming took off 2 bases at V and 4 bases at J, with 12 bases between the two ends. This CDR3 has 15 amino acids.

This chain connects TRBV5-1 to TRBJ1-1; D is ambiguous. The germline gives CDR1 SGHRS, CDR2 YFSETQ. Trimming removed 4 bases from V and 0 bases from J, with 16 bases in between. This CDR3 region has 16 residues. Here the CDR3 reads CASSPGLGGMNTEAFF. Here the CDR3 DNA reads TGCGCCAGCAGCCCCGGCCTGGGTGGCATGAACACTGAAGCTTTCTTT.

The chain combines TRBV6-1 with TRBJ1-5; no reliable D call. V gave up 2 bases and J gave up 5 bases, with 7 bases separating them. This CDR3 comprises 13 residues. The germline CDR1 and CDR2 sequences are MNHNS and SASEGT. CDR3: CASSESRDQPQHF. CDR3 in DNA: TGTGCCAGCAGTGAATCCCGAGATCAGCCCCAGCATTTT.

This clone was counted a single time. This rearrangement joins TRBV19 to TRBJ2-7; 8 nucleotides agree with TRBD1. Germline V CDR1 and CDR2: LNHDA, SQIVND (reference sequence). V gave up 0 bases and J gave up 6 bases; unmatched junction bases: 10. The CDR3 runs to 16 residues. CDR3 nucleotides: TGTGCCAGTAGTATAGATGCAACAGGGGGATTGGCCGAGCAGTACTTC. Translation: CASSIDATGGLAEQYF.

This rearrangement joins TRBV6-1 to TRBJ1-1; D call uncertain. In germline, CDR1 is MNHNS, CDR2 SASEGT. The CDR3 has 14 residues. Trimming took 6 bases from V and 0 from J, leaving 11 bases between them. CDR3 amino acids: CASRRKLMNTEAFF. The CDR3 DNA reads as TGTGCCAGCAGGCGGAAGCTCATGAACACTGAAGCTTTCTTT.

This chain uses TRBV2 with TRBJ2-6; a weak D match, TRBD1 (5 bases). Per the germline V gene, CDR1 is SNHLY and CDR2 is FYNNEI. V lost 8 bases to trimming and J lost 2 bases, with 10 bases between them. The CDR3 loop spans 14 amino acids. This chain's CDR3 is CASSSRAGANVLTF. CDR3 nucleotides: TGTGCCAGCTCGAGCAGGGCTGGGGCCAACGTCCTGACTTTC.

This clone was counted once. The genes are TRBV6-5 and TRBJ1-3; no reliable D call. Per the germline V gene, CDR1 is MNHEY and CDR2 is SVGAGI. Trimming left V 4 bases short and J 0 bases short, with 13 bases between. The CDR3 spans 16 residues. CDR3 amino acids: CASSFTFGGSGNTIYF. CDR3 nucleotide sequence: TGTGCCAGCAGTTTCACGTTTGGTGGCTCTGGAAACACCATATATTTT.

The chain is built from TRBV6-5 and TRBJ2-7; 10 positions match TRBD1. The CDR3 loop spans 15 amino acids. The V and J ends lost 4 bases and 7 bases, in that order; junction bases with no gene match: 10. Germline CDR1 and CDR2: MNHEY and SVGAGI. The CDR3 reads CASSLDRTGGSEQYF. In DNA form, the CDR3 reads TGTGCCAGCAGTTTAGACCGGACAGGGGGGAGTGAGCAGTACTTC.

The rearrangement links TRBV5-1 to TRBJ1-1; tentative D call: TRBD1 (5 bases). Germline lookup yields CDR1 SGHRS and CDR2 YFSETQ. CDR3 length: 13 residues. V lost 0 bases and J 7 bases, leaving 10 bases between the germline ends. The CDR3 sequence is CASSLEGWVEAFF. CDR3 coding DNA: TGCGCCAGCAGCTTGGAGGGGTGGGTTGAAGCTTTCTTT. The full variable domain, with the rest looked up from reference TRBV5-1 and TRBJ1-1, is KAGVTQTPRYLIKTRGQQVTLSCSPISGHRSVSWYQQTPGQGLQFLFEYFSETQRNKGNFPGRFSGRQFSNSRSEMNVSTLELGDSALYLCASSLEGWVEAFFGQGTRLTVV.